This TCR beta chain was captured by sequencing in a study of patients and donors after allogeneic stem cell transplantation. In germline, CDR1 is DFQATT, CDR2 SNEGSKA (reference sequence). The CDR3 totals 13 residues. Trimming cost V 6 bases and J 2 bases, with 13 bases left between them. TCRdb redid the calling of the RT-PCR reads with MiXCR, one entry per CDR3 protein. The data contain about 960,000 distinct CDR3 sequences, over 15% of them seen just once; the ten biggest clones take up roughly 6%. The chain links TRBV20-1 to TRBJ1-2; D not certain. The clonotype was recovered from a human donor who was either an allogeneic HSCT recipient or a stem cell or donor lymphocyte infusion donor (not recorded which). It is not recorded whose cells these are; they may come from a transplant donor. The sequenced material came from blood, either unsorted or a sorted T cell fraction (not recorded which). The CDR3 spells CSAKPSVNYGYTF. CDR3 DNA sequence: TGCAGTGCCAAGCCGTCAGTAAACTATGGCTACACCTTC.